These T cell receptor beta chains were read from a single sample in a study of blood T cell repertoires in COVID-19. Some clones are missing from TCRdb's copy, which holds only in-frame ones; the method was immunoSEQ multiplex PCR. The sample yields approximately 300,000 clones, roughly 90% seen once. The sequencing input was PBMCs or T cells enriched from blood (not recorded which). These receptors were obtained from a woman younger than 45 who had recovered from COVID-19. Each CDR3 is given with its conserved first and last residue. The order of the fields is clone size, CDR3 length, J gene, D gene, V gene, CDR3 DNA, CDR3 protein. A D gene is named only where the DNA matches it firmly. Only some rows state a clone size, as once, few, many or a class for expanded clones.

>once|14|TRBJ2-1|TRBD2|TRBV5-4
TGTGCCAGCAGCCATACTAGCGGGAACAATGAGCAGTTCTTC
CASSHTSGNNEQFF
>-|12|TRBJ2-1|-|TRBV27
TGTGCCAGCAGGCGGACTTCAAATGAGCAGTTCTTC
CASRRTSNEQFF
>-|17|TRBJ2-1|TRBD2|TRBV6-1
TGTGCCAGCAGTGACCTAGCGGGAGGGCCGGGTTACAATGAGCAGTTCTTC
CASSDLAGGPGYNEQFF
>once|11|TRBJ1-2|-|TRBV5-1
TGCGCCAGCGGTCAGGAGGGAGGCTACACCTTC
CASGQEGGYTF
>-|13|TRBJ2-5|TRBD2|TRBV27
TGTGCCAGTATGGGACTAGCGGGAGAGACCCAGTACTTC
CASMGLAGETQYF
>-|14|TRBJ2-7|-|TRBV21-1
TGTGCCAGCAGCTCCTTAAGAAGAGGGAGGGAGCAGTACTTC
CASSSLRRGREQYF
>few|12|TRBJ2-1|-|TRBV12-3/TRBV12-4
TGTGCCAGCAGTTTGGGGTCGGGGGAGCAGTTCTTC
CASSLGSGEQFF
>-|13|TRBJ2-7|TRBD1|TRBV5-1
TGCGCCAGCAGCTCCGGGACAGTGTACGAGCAGTACTTC
CASSSGTVYEQYF
>-|15|TRBJ1-1|-|TRBV28
TGTGCCAGCAGCCCTACGAGACAGGTTAGGGGTGAAGCTTTCTTT
CASSPTRQVRGEAFF
>-|16|TRBJ2-3|TRBD2|TRBV7-9
TGTGCCAGCAGCATTAGCGGGGGGCCCTCCACAGATACGCAGTATTTT
CASSISGGPSTDTQYF
>-|13|TRBJ2-7|TRBD1|TRBV9
TGTGCCAGCCGCGAGCAGGGGGCCTACGAGCAGTACTTC
CASREQGAYEQYF
>-|15|TRBJ2-2|TRBD1|TRBV4-3
TGCGCCAGCAGCCAAGTCGAGGGGGCCGGCGGGGAGCTGTTTTTT
CASSQVEGAGGELFF
>-|15|TRBJ1-2|TRBD1|TRBV5-4
TGTGCCAGCAGCCAGACAGGGGGCAGAGGCTATGGCTACACCTTC
CASSQTGGRGYGYTF
>-|14|TRBJ1-3|-|TRBV6-5
TGTGCCAGCAGTAGAGGGCCAGGGGAAAACACCATATATTTT
CASSRGPGENTIYF
>-|16|TRBJ2-1|TRBD1|TRBV16
TGTGCCAGCAGCCCAATCCCGGGACAGGGGACGAATGAGCAGTTCTTC
CASSPIPGQGTNEQFF
>-|13|TRBJ1-1|-|TRBV12-3/TRBV12-4
TGTGCCAGCAGTTTAACCCCTCGGGGTGAAGCTTTCTTT
CASSLTPRGEAFF
>-|14|TRBJ1-5|TRBD1|TRBV7-9
TGTGCCAGCAGAAGGACAGGGGACAATCAGCCCCAGCATTTT
CASRRTGDNQPQHF
>-|16|TRBJ1-3|-|TRBV24-1
TGTGCCACCAGTGATTATCACAGTGACGCTGGAAACACCATATATTTT
CATSDYHSDAGNTIYF
>-|13|TRBJ1-5|-|TRBV19
TGTGCCAGTAGTAACAGTGACAATCAGCCCCAGCATTTT
CASSNSDNQPQHF
>-|13|TRBJ1-4|TRBD1|TRBV19
TGTGCCAGCCGCTTGACAGGGTCGGAAAAACTGTTTTTT
CASRLTGSEKLFF
>-|15|TRBJ2-7|-|TRBV27
TGTGCCAGCAGTTTGCGGAAAAGCTACTCCTACGAGCAGTACTTC
CASSLRKSYSYEQYF
>-|14|TRBJ2-7|TRBD1|TRBV5-4
TGTGCCAGCAGCACCAGGACAGGCGTGTACGAGCAGTACTTC
CASSTRTGVYEQYF
>-|12|TRBJ2-5|-|TRBV29-1
TGCAGCGTTGAAGGGACAGCCGCGACCCAGTACTTC
CSVEGTAATQYF
>-|16|TRBJ2-2|TRBD1|TRBV15
TGTGCCACCAGCAGAGATTCAGGGGGCGGCACCGGGGAGCTGTTTTTT
CATSRDSGGGTGELFF
>-|17|TRBJ2-2|-|TRBV5-8
TGTGCCAGCAGCTTGACAGGGTGGAGTTTGCCGTCCGGGGAGCTGTTTTTT
CASSLTGWSLPSGELFF
>-|15|TRBJ1-2|TRBD1|TRBV7-3
TGTGCCAGCAGCTTAGTGGTGGGACAGGCAGGTGGCTACACCTTC
CASSLVVGQAGGYTF
>few|14|TRBJ2-7|-|TRBV9
TGTGCCAGCAGCGTAGGTCCCAGCGCCTACGAGCAGTACTTC
CASSVGPSAYEQYF
>-|12|TRBJ1-1|-|TRBV11-2
TGTGCCAGCAGCCTTGTCGGGACAGAAGCTTTCTTT
CASSLVGTEAFF
>-|11|TRBJ2-3|-|TRBV29-1
TGCAGCGTTCCGGTCGGGGATACGCAGTATTTT
CSVPVGDTQYF
>-|14|TRBJ1-5|TRBD1|TRBV19
TGTGCCAGTAGCCTCGGAGGGGGCATTCAGCCCCAGCATTTT
CASSLGGGIQPQHF
>-|13|TRBJ1-1|-|TRBV29-1
TGCAGCGCCGTACAGGGTCTTGGCACTGAAGCTTTCTTT
CSAVQGLGTEAFF
>-|13|TRBJ2-1|-|TRBV27
TGTGCCAGCAGTTTAACAGGAGACAATGAGCAGTTCTTC
CASSLTGDNEQFF
>-|13|TRBJ2-1|-|TRBV29-1
TGCAGCGTTGAAGGGACAGCTAACAATGAGCAGTTCTTC
CSVEGTANNEQFF
>-|18|TRBJ2-1|TRBD1|TRBV28
TGTGCCAGCAGTTGGGACAGTCAAAACATTCCCAAGTACAATGAGCAGTTCTTC
CASSWDSQNIPKYNEQFF
>-|12|TRBJ2-5|-|TRBV9
TGTGCCAGCAGCGTAGATAGAGAGACCCAGTACTTC
CASSVDRETQYF
>-|15|TRBJ2-7|-|TRBV6-5
TGTGCCAGCAGTTACGGGGGCGGGGGAGGATACGAGCAGTACTTC
CASSYGGGGGYEQYF
>-|14|TRBJ2-7|TRBD1|TRBV27
TGTGCCAGCAGTTCCCGGACAGGGAAGGGCGAGCAGTACTTC
CASSSRTGKGEQYF
>-|11|TRBJ1-1|-|TRBV4-2
TGTGCCAGCCCCAAGAGGGCTGAAGCTTTCTTT
CASPKRAEAFF
>-|16|TRBJ1-6|-|TRBV7-2
TGTGCCAGCAGCTTAGTAGGAGGACCGAATAATTCACCCCTCCACTTT
CASSLVGGPNNSPLHF
>-|13|TRBJ1-2|-|TRBV9
TGTGCCAGCAGCGGCGGAGGGAGCTCTGGCTACACCTTC
CASSGGGSSGYTF
>once|13|TRBJ1-1|-|TRBV28
TGTGCCAGCAGTTTTGGGGGCCTCACTGAAGCTTTCTTT
CASSFGGLTEAFF
>-|13|TRBJ2-7|TRBD1|TRBV28
TGTGCCAGCAGGTCAGGGGGCGCTTACGAGCAGTACTTC
CASRSGGAYEQYF
>-|13|TRBJ2-7|TRBD2|TRBV5-1
TGCGCCAGCAGCTTAGGGGAGGGTCACGAGCAGTACTTC
CASSLGEGHEQYF
>-|16|TRBJ1-1|-|TRBV27
TGTGCCAGCAGTTTTCGGCAGACCCTGCACAGGACTGAAGCTTTCTTT
CASSFRQTLHRTEAFF
>-|14|TRBJ1-6|-|TRBV6-5
TGTGCCAGCACTGCCGGTAATTGGAATTCACCCCTCCACTTT
CASTAGNWNSPLHF
>-|14|TRBJ2-7|TRBD1|TRBV28
TGTGCCAGCAGTACAGACAGGGGAAGTTACGAGCAGTACTTC
CASSTDRGSYEQYF